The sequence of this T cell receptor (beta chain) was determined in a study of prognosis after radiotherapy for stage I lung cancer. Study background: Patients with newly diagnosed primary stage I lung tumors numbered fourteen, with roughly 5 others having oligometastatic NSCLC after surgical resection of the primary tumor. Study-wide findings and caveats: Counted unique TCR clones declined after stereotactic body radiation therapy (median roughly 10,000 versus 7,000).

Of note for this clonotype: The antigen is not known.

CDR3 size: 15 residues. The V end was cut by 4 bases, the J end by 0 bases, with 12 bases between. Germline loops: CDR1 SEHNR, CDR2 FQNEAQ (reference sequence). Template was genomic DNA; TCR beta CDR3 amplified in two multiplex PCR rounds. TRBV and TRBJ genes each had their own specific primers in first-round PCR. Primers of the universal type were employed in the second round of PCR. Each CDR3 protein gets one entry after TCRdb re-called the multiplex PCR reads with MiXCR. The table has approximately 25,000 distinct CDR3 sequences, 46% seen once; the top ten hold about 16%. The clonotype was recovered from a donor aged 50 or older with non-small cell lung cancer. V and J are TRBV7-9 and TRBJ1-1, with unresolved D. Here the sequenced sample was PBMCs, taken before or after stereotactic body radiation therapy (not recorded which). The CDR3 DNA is TGTGCCAGCAGCTCAGGAGTCGGGGTGAACACTGAAGCTTTCTTT. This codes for CASSSGVGVNTEAFF.